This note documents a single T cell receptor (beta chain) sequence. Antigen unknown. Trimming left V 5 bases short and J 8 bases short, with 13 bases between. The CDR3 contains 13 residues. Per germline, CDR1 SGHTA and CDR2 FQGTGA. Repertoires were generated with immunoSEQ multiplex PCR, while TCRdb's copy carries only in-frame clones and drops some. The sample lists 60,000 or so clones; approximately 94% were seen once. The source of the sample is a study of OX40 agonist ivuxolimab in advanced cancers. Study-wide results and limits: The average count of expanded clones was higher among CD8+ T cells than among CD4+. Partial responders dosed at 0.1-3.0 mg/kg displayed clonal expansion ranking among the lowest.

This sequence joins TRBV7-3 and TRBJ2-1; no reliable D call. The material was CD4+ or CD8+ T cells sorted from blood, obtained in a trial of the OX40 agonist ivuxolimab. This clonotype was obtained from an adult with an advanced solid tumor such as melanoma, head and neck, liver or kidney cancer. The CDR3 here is CASSPSLPDEQFF. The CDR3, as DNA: TGTGCCAGCAGCCCCTCTCTCCCGGATGAGCAGTTCTTC.